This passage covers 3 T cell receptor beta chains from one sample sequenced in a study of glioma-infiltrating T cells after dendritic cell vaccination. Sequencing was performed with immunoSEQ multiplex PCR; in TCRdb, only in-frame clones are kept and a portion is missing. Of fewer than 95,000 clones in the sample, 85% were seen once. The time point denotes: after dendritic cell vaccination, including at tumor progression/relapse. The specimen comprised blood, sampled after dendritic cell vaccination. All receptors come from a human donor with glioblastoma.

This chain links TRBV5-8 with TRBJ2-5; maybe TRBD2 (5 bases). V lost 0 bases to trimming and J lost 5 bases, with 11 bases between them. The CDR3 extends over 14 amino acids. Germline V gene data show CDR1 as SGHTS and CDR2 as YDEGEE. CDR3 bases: TGTGCCAGCAGCTTGGTAGTCCCGGGGGAGACCCAGTACTTC. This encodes CASSLVVPGETQYF.

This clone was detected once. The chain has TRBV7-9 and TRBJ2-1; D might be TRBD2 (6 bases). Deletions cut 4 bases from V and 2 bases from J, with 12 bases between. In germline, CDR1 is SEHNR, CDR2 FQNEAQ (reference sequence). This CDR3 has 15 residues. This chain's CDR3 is CASSSGAPPYNEQFF. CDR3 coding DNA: TGTGCCAGCAGCTCGGGAGCCCCCCCCTACAATGAGCAGTTCTTC.

The CDR3 reads CASSIWSGPNYGYTF. The CDR3, as DNA: TGTGCCAGTAGTATATGGAGCGGACCAAACTATGGCTACACCTTC. The J gene is TRBJ1-2, the V gene TRBV19; no clear D gene. Between the trimmed V and J ends, which lost 2 bases and 2 bases, there was a span of 12 bases. Germline V gene lookup returns CDR1 LNHDA and CDR2 SQIVND (reference sequence). This CDR3 has 15 residues.